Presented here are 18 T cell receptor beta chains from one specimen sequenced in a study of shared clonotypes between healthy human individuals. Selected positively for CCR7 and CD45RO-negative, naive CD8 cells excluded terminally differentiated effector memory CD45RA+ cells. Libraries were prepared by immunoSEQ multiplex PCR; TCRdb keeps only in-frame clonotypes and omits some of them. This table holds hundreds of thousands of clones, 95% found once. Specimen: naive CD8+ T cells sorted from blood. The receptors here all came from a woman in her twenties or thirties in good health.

The chain's CDR3 is CASRISGTTHNEQFF. DNA for the CDR3: TGTGCCAGCCGTATCTCCGGGACTACCCACAATGAGCAGTTCTTC. The chain links TRBV27 to TRBJ2-1; TRBD2 aligns across 7 bases. This CDR3 is 15 amino acids long. Germline lookup yields CDR1 MNHEY and CDR2 SMNVEV (reference sequence). The V segment lost 8 bases and the J segment 5 bases; nucleotides outside the gene matches: 12.

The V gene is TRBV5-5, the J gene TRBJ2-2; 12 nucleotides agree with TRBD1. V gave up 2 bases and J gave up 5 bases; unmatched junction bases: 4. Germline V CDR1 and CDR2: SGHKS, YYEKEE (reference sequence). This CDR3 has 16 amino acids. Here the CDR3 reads CASSFRDRGLTGELFF. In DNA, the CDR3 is TGTGCCAGCAGCTTCCGGGACAGGGGGCTGACCGGGGAGCTGTTTTTT.

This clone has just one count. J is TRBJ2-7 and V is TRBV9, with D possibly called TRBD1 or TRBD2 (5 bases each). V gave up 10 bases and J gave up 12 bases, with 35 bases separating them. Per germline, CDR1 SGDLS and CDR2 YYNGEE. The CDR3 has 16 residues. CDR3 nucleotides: TGTGCCGGCACTAGATTCGTTCGGGGCCTGAACTTAGGGGCGTACTTC. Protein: CAGTRFVRGLNLGAYF.

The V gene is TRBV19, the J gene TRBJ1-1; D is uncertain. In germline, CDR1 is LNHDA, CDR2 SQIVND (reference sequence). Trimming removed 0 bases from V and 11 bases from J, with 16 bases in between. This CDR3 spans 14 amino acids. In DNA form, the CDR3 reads TGTGCCAGTAGTATAGATCTGGAAGATGTGGATGCTTTCTTT. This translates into CASSIDLEDVDAFF.

The CDR3 sequence is CASSELGGGQPQHF. CDR3 coding DNA: TGCGCCAGCAGTGAATTAGGGGGAGGTCAGCCCCAGCATTTT. The chain links TRBV10-2 to TRBJ1-5, with D tentatively TRBD1 (6 bases). Germline V CDR1 and CDR2: WSHSY, SAAADI. V dropped 3 bases and J dropped 6 bases, with 12 bases sitting between them. This CDR3 spans 14 amino acids.

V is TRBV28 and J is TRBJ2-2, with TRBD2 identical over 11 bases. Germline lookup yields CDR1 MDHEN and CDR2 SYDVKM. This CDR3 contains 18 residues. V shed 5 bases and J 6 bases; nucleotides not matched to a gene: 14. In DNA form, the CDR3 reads TGTGCCAGCAGTATTGTAGCGGGAGGGCCCTCTGCAGCCGGGGAGCTGTTTTTT. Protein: CASSIVAGGPSAAGELFF.

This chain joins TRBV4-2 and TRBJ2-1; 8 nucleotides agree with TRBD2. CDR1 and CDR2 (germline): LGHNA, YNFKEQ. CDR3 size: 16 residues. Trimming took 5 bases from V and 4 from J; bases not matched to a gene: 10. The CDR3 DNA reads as TGTGCCAGCAGCGTAAATGGCGCGGGAGGTTACAATGAGCAGTTCTTC. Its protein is CASSVNGAGGYNEQFF.

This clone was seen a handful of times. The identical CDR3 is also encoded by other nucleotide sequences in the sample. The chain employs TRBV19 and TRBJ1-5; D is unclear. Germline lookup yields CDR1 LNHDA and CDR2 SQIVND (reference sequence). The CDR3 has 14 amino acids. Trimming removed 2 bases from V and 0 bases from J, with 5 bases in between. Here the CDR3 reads CASSIRDSNQPQHF. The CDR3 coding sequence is TGTGCCAGTAGTATAAGGGATAGCAATCAGCCCCAGCATTTT. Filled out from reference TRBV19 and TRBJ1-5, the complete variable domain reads DGGITQSPKYLFRKEGQNVTLSCEQNLNHDAMYWYRQDPGQGLRLIYYSQIVNDFQKGDIAEGYSVSREKKESFPLTVTSAQKNPTAFYLCASSIRDSNQPQHFGDGTRLSIL.

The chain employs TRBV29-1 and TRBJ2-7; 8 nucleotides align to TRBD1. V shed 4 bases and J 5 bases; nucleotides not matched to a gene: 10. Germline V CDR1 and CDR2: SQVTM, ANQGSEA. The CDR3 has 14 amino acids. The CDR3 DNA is TGCAGCGTTGTTTTGCGAGACAGGGGCCACGAGCAGTACTTC. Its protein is CSVVLRDRGHEQYF.

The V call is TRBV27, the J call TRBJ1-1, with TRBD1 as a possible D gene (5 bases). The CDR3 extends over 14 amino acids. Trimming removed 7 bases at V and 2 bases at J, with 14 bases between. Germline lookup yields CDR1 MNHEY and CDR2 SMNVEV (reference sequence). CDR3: CASTHVGANTEAFF. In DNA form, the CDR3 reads TGTGCCAGCACCCATGTCGGGGCTAACACTGAAGCTTTCTTT.

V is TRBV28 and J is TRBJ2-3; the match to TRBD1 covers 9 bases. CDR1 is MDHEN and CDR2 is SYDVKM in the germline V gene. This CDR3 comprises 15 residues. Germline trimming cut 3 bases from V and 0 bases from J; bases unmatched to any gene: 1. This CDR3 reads CASSFGTGSTDTQYF. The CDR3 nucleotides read TGTGCCAGCAGTTTCGGGACAGGGAGCACAGATACGCAGTATTTT.

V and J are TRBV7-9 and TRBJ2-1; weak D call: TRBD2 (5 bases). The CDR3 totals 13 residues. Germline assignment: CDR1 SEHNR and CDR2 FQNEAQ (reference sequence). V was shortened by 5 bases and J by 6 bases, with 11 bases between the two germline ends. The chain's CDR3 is CASSDTRINEQFF. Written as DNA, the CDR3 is TGTGCCAGCAGCGATACTAGGATCAATGAGCAGTTCTTC.

The CDR3 nucleotides read TGTGCCAGCAGTCTCCGGGCGGGGATACGGAATCAGCCCCAGCATTTT. Its protein is CASSLRAGIRNQPQHF. The chain carries TRBV27 and TRBJ1-5; D is unresolved. Trimming pared 5 bases from V and 4 bases from J, leaving 18 bases between. Looked up from germline, CDR1 is MNHEY and CDR2 is SMNVEV (reference sequence). The CDR3 is 16 residues long.

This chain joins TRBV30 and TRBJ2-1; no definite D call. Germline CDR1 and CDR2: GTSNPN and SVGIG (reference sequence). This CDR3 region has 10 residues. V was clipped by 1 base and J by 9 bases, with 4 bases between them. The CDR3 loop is CAWSGGEQFF. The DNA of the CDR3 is TGTGCCTGGAGTGGGGGTGAGCAGTTCTTC.

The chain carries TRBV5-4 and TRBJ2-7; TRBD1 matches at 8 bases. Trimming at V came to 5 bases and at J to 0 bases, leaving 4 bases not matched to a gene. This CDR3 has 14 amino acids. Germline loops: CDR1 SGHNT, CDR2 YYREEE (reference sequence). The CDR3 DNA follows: TGTGCCAGCAGATACGGACAGGGCTCCTACGAGCAGTACTTC. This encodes CASRYGQGSYEQYF.

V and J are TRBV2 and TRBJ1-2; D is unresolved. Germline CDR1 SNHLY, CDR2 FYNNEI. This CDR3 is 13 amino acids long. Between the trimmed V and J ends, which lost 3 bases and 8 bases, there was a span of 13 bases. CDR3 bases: TGTGCCAGCAGTGATCTCGGTTTAATCGGCTACACCTTC. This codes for CASSDLGLIGYTF.

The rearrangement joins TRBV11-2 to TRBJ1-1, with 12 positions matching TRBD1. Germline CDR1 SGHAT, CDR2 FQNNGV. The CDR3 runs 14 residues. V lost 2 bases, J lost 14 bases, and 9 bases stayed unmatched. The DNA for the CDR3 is TGTGCCAGCAGCTTATATGGGAGGGACAGGGGGCACTTCTTT. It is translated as CASSLYGRDRGHFF. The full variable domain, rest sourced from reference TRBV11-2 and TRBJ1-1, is EAGVAQSPRYKIIEKRQSVAFWCNPISGHATLYWYQQILGQGPKLLIQFQNNGVVDDSQLPKDRFSAERLKGVDSTLKIQPAKLEDSAVYLCASSLYGRDRGHFFGQGTRLTVV.

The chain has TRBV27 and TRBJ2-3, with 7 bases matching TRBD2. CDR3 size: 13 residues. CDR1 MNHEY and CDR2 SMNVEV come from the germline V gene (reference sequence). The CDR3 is CATGGRRPDTQYF. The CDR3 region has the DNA TGTGCTACGGGCGGGAGAAGGCCAGATACGCAGTATTTT.